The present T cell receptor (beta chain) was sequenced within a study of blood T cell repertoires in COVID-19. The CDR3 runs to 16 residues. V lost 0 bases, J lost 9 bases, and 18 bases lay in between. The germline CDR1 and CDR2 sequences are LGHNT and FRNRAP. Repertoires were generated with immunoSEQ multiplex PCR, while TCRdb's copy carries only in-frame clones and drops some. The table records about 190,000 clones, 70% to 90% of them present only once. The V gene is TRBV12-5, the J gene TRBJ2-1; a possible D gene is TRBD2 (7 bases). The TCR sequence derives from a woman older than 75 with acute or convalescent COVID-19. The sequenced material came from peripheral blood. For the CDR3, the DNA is TGTGCTAGTGGTTTGGTAGGGGGGGAGGGCCACGTTGAGCAGTTCTTC. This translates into CASGLVGGEGHVEQFF.